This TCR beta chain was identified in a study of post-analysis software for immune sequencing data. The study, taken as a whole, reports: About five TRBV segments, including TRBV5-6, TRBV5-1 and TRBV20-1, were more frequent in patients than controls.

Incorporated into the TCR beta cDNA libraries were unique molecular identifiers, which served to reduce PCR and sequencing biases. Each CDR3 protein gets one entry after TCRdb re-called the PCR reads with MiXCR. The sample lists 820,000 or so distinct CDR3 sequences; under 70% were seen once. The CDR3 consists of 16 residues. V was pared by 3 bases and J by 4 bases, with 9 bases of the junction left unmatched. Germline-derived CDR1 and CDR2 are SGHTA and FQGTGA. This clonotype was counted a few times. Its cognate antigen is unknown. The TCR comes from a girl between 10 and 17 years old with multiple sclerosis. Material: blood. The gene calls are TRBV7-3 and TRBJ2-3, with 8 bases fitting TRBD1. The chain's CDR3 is CASSLAGGVRADTQYF. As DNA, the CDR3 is TGTGCCAGCAGCTTGGCAGGGGGCGTTAGGGCAGATACGCAGTATTTT.